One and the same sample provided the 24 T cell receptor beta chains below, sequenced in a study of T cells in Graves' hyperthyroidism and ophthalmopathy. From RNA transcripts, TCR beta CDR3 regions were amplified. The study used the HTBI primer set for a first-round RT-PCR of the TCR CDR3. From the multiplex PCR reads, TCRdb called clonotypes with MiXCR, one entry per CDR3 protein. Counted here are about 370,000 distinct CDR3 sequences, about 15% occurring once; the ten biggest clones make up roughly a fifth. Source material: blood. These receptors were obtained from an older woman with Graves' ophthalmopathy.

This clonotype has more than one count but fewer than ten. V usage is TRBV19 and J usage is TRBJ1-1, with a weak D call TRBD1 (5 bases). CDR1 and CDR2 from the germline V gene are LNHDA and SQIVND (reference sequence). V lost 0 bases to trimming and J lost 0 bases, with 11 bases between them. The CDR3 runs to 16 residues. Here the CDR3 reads CASSIEEGLMNTEAFF. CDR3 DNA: TGTGCCAGTAGTATAGAGGAGGGGCTTATGAACACTGAAGCTTTCTTT.

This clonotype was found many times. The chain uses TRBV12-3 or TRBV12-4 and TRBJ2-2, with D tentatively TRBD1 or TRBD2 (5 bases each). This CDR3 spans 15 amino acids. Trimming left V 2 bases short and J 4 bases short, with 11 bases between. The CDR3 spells CASSLSRAGTGELFF. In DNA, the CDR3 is TGTGCCAGCAGTTTATCCAGGGCGGGCACCGGGGAGCTGTTTTTT.

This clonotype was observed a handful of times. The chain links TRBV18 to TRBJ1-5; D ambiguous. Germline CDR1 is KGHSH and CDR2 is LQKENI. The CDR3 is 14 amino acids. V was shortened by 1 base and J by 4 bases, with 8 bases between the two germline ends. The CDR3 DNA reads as TGTGCCAGCTCACCACTCGATGGAAATCAGCCCCAGCATTTT. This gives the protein CASSPLDGNQPQHF.

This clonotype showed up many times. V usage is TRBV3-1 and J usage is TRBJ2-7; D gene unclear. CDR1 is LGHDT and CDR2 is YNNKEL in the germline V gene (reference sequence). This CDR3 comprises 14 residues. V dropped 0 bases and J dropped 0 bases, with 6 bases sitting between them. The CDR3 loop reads CASSQDTLSYEQYF. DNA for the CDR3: TGTGCCAGCAGCCAAGATACCCTCTCCTACGAGCAGTACTTC.

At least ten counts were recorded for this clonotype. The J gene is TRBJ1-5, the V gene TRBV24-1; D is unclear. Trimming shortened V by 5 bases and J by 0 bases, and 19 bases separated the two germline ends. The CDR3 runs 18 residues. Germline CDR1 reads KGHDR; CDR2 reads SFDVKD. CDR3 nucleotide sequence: TGTGCCACCAGTGCTAGGTTCTCGGCTCGATATAGCAATCAGCCCCAGCATTTT. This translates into CATSARFSARYSNQPQHF.

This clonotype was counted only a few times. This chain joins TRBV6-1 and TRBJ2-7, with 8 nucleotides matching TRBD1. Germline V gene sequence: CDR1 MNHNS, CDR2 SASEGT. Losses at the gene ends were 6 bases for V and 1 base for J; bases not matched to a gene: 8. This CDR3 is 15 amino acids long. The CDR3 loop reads CASRKDREVSYEQYF. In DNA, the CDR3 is TGTGCCAGCAGAAAGGACAGGGAGGTTTCCTACGAGCAGTACTTC.

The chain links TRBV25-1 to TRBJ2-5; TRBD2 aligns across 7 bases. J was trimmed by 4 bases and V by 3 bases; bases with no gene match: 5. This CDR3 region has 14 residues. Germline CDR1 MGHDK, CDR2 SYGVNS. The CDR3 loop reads CASSDRPGGETQYF. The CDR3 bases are TGTGCCAGCAGTGATAGACCGGGAGGAGAGACCCAGTACTTC. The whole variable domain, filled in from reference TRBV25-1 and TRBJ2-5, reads EADIYQTPRYLVIGTGKKITLECSQTMGHDKMYWYQQDPGMELHLIHYSYGVNSTEKGDLSSESTVSRIRTEHFPLTLESARPSHTSQYLCASSDRPGGETQYFGPGTRLLVL.

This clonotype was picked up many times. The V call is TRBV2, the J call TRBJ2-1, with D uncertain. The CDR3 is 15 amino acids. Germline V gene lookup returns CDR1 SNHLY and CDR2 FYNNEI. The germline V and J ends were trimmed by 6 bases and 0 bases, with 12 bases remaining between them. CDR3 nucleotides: TGTGCCAGCAGCCCCGACTGGAGCTCCTACAATGAGCAGTTCTTC. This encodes CASSPDWSSYNEQFF.

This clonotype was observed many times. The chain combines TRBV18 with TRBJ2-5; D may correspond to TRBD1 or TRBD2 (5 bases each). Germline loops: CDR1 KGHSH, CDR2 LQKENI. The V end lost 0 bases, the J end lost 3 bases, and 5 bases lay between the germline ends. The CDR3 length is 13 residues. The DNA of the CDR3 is TGTGCCAGCTCACCACCGGGGGAAGAGACCCAGTACTTC. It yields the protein CASSPPGEETQYF.

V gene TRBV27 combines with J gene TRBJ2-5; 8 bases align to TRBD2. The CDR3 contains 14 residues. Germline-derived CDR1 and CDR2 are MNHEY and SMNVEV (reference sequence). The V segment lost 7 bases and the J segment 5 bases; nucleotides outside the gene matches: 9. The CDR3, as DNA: TGTGCCAGCACCCCCAGCGGGAGTTGGGAGACCCAGTACTTC. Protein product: CASTPSGSWETQYF.

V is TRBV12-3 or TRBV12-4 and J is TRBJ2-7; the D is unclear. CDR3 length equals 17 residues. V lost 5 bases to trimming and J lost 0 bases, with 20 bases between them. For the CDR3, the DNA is TGTGCCAGCAGTCTTTTAATGGGCAGCACAACCTCCTACGAGCAGTACTTC. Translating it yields CASSLLMGSTTSYEQYF.

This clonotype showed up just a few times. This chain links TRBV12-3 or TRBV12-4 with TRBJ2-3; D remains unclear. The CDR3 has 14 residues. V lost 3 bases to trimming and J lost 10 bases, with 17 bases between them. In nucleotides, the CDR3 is TGTGCCAGCAGTTTGGCCAGTGGGCAAGGTGCGCAGTATTTT. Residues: CASSLASGQGAQYF.

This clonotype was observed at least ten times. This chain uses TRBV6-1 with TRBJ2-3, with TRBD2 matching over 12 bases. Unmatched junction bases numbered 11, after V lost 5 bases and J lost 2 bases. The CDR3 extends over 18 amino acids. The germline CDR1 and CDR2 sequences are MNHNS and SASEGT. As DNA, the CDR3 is TGTGCCAGCAGTCCAAGATCCTGGACTAGCGGGATCACAGATACGCAGTATTTT. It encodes CASSPRSWTSGITDTQYF.

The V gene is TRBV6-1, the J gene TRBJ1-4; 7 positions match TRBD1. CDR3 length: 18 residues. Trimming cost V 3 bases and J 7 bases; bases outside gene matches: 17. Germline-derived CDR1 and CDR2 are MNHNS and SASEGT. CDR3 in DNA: TGTGCCAGCAGTGACACGCCCGGGTCCGGGACAGTTTCTGAAAAACTGTTTTTT. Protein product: CASSDTPGSGTVSEKLFF.

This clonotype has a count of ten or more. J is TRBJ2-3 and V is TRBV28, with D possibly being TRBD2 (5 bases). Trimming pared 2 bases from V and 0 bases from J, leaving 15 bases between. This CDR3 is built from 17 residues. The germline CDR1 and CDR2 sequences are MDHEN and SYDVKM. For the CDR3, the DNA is TGTGCCAGCAGTTTAGGTGGCTTAGCGACTAGCACAGATACGCAGTATTTT. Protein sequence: CASSLGGLATSTDTQYF.

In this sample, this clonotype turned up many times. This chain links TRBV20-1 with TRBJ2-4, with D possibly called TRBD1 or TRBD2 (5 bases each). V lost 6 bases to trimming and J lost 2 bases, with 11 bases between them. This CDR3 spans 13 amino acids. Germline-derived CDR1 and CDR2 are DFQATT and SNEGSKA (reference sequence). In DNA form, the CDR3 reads TGCAGTGCATTCGGGGCGACCAAAAACATTCAGTACTTC. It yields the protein CSAFGATKNIQYF.

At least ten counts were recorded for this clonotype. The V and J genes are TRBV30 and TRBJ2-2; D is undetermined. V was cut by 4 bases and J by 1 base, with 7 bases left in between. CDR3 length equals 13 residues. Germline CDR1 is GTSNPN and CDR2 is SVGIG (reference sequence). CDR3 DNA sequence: TGTGCCTGGACGGCAGGGAACACCGGGGAGCTGTTTTTT. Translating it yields CAWTAGNTGELFF. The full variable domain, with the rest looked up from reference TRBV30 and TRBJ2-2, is SQTIHQWPATLVQPVGSPLSLECTVEGTSNPNLYWYRQAAGRGLQLLFYSVGIGQISSEVPQNLSASRPQDRQFILSSKKLLLSDSGFYLCAWTAGNTGELFFGEGSRLTVL.

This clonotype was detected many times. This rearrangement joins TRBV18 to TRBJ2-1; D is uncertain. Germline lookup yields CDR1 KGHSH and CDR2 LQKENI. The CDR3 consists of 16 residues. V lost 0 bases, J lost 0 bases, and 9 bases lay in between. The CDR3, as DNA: TGTGCCAGCTCACCACCGGCGGCAAGCTCCTACAATGAGCAGTTCTTC. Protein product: CASSPPAASSYNEQFF.

CDR3 coding DNA: TGTGCCAGCAAGATTCGGGATACGCAGTATTTT. Amino acid sequence: CASKIRDTQYF. This chain links TRBV2 with TRBJ2-3; D gene unclear. This CDR3 is 11 amino acids long. Trimming left V 7 bases short and J 6 bases short, with 8 bases between. The germline gives CDR1 SNHLY, CDR2 FYNNEI.

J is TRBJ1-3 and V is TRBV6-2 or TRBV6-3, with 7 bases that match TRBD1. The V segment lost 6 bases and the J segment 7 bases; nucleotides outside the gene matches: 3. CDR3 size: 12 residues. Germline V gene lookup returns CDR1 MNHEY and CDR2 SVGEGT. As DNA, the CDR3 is TGTGCCAGCAGCGACAGGGCGAACACCATATATTTT. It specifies CASSDRANTIYF.

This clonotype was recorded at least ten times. The CDR3: CATSRDTRTLGSYNEQFF. The CDR3 DNA reads TGTGCCACCAGCAGAGATACGAGAACCCTAGGGTCCTACAATGAGCAGTTCTTC. This sequence joins TRBV15 and TRBJ2-1; no definite D call. Looked up from germline, CDR1 is LNHNV and CDR2 is YYDKDF (reference sequence). The ends were cut back, 0 bases at V and 1 base at J, with 16 bases in the middle. The length of the CDR3 is 18 residues.

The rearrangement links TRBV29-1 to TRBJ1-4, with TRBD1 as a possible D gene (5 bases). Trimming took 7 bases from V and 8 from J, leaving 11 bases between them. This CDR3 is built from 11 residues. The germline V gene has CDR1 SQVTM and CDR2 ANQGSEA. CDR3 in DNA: TGCAGCGCCTCTAAGGGGGAAAAACTGTTTTTT. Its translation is CSASKGEKLFF.

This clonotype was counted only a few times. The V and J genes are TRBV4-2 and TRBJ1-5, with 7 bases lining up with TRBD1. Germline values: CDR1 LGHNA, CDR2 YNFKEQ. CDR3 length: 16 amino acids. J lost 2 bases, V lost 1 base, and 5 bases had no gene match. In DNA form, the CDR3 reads TGTGCCAGCAGCCAAGCAAAGGGGGCCGGCAATCAGCCCCAGCATTTT. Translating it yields CASSQAKGAGNQPQHF.

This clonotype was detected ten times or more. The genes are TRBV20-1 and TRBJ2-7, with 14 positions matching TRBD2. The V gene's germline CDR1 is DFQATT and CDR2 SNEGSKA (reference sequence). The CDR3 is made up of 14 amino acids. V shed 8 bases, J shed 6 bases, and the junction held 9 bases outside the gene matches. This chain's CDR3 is CSTPRGLAGGEQYF. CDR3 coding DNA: TGCAGTACCCCTCGTGGACTAGCGGGAGGCGAGCAGTACTTC.